This TCR beta chain was identified in a study of blood T cell repertoires in COVID-19. Study-level background: Sample material is recorded as cDNA or gDNA derived from T cells, B-cell-depleted T cells, or PBMCs.

This clone came up once. Across about two dozen US areas, participants ranged in age from 18 to 89 years. Participants reported their clinical history, and cohort assignment relied on those reports. Recovered participants had two consecutive negative NP/OP PCR tests, healthcare professional clearance, or symptom resolution. The CDR3 has 18 amino acids. Trimming shortened V by 0 bases and J by 0 bases, and 13 bases separated the two germline ends. Germline CDR1 is SGHKS and CDR2 is YYEKEE (reference sequence). Method: immunoSEQ multiplex PCR; TCRdb's copy keeps in-frame clones and lacks some. The sample shows a few hundred thousand clones, roughly 87% of them seen only once.

V usage is TRBV5-5 and J usage is TRBJ2-6; maybe TRBD1 (5 bases). The origin of this receptor is a woman younger than 35 who had recovered from COVID-19. The sequenced sample consisted of PBMCs or T cells enriched from blood (not recorded which). DNA of the CDR3: TGTGCCAGCAGCTTGGAGCCAGGGTTACTCTCTGGGGCCAACGTCCTGACTTTC. It yields the protein CASSLEPGLLSGANVLTF.